These T cell receptor beta chains were read from a single sample in a study of long-term antiretroviral therapy in people with HIV. Produced via immunoSEQ multiplex PCR; TCRdb's table is partial and in-frame only. This sample has some 20,000 clones, with roughly nine tenths found just once. This sample comprised unsorted PBMCs, obtained 4.2 years after starting antiretroviral therapy. The receptor set was obtained from a man between 45 and 60 years old with HIV. CDR3s include the opening cysteine and the closing phenylalanine or tryptophan. The order of the fields is V gene, J gene, D gene, CDR3 protein. A D gene is named only where the DNA matches it firmly.

v_call: TRBV19; j_call: TRBJ2-3; d_call: TRBD2; cdr3_aa: CASTVAGGLDTQYF
v_call: TRBV11-3; j_call: TRBJ2-3; d_call: .; cdr3_aa: CASSLEGGPGDTQYF
v_call: TRBV27; j_call: TRBJ1-6; d_call: .; cdr3_aa: CASSLLLRQGSSSYNSPLHF
v_call: TRBV5-6; j_call: TRBJ2-2; d_call: .; cdr3_aa: CASSPYTYTGELFF
v_call: TRBV4-1; j_call: TRBJ2-7; d_call: TRBD1; cdr3_aa: CASSLPGQGLYEQYF
v_call: TRBV7-9; j_call: TRBJ1-1; d_call: .; cdr3_aa: CASSLSGTEAFF
v_call: TRBV4-3; j_call: TRBJ1-2; d_call: TRBD1; cdr3_aa: CASSQGLLDRDYGYTF
v_call: TRBV5-1; j_call: TRBJ2-3; d_call: TRBD2; cdr3_aa: CASSLLSDGLAGGSTDTQYF
v_call: TRBV4-3; j_call: TRBJ1-1; d_call: .; cdr3_aa: CASSQVPLLSTEAFF
v_call: TRBV5-1; j_call: TRBJ1-1; d_call: TRBD1; cdr3_aa: CASSFGAGTGDVATEAFF
v_call: TRBV19; j_call: TRBJ1-2; d_call: .; cdr3_aa: CASSIEGQGFYYGYTF
v_call: TRBV27; j_call: TRBJ2-7; d_call: TRBD1; cdr3_aa: CASSLSGQVNYEQYF
v_call: TRBV7-2; j_call: TRBJ2-7; d_call: TRBD1; cdr3_aa: CASSFRIRDRGNEQYF
v_call: TRBV2; j_call: TRBJ2-3; d_call: TRBD2; cdr3_aa: CASSTRTSGGATSTDTQYF
v_call: TRBV19; j_call: TRBJ2-2; d_call: .; cdr3_aa: CASSSVETGELFF
v_call: TRBV11-2; j_call: TRBJ2-3; d_call: .; cdr3_aa: CASSLDADTQYF
v_call: TRBV5-1; j_call: TRBJ2-2; d_call: .; cdr3_aa: CASSLYHGGSGELFF
v_call: TRBV2; j_call: TRBJ2-3; d_call: TRBD2; cdr3_aa: CASSEIAGGLTQYF
v_call: TRBV30; j_call: TRBJ2-3; d_call: TRBD2; cdr3_aa: CAWSVGLAVDTQYF
v_call: TRBV5-1; j_call: TRBJ1-3; d_call: TRBD1; cdr3_aa: CASSPRFTGEGVGNTIYF
v_call: TRBV4-1; j_call: TRBJ2-7; d_call: .; cdr3_aa: CASTPKGSLSSYEQYF
v_call: TRBV11-2; j_call: TRBJ1-6; d_call: .; cdr3_aa: CASSLDDSSYNSPLHF
v_call: TRBV30; j_call: TRBJ1-1; d_call: .; cdr3_aa: CAWSVQPRTEAFF
v_call: TRBV12-2; j_call: TRBJ2-6; d_call: .; cdr3_aa: CASRLAFRAGANVLTF
v_call: TRBV11-2; j_call: TRBJ2-1; d_call: .; cdr3_aa: CASSLEQSWRGDEQFF
v_call: TRBV30; j_call: TRBJ1-1; d_call: .; cdr3_aa: CAWSVRLGRLNTEAFF
v_call: TRBV5-6; j_call: TRBJ2-2; d_call: .; cdr3_aa: CASSFGGRLGTGELFF
v_call: TRBV19; j_call: TRBJ1-1; d_call: .; cdr3_aa: CASSISVNTEAFF
v_call: TRBV19; j_call: TRBJ1-5; d_call: .; cdr3_aa: CASSIAENQPQHF
v_call: TRBV27; j_call: TRBJ1-1; d_call: TRBD1; cdr3_aa: CASTPLGQANTEAFF
v_call: TRBV11-3; j_call: TRBJ2-1; d_call: .; cdr3_aa: CASSSSRRADNEQFF
v_call: TRBV5-6; j_call: TRBJ1-1; d_call: TRBD1; cdr3_aa: CASSLGGTDEAFF
v_call: TRBV4-3; j_call: TRBJ1-1; d_call: .; cdr3_aa: CASSQQDRNTEAFF
v_call: TRBV27; j_call: TRBJ2-3; d_call: .; cdr3_aa: CASSLQGGDTQYF
v_call: TRBV6-5; j_call: TRBJ2-7; d_call: TRBD2; cdr3_aa: CASSELAGFYEQYF
v_call: TRBV6-6; j_call: TRBJ1-2; d_call: TRBD1; cdr3_aa: CASRPGQGAQGYTF
v_call: TRBV5-6; j_call: .; d_call: .; cdr3_aa: CASSTGRSYEQYF
v_call: TRBV29-1; j_call: TRBJ2-5; d_call: TRBD2; cdr3_aa: CSVEDPRGGQETQYF
v_call: TRBV21-1; j_call: TRBJ1-2; d_call: .; cdr3_aa: CASSKGQGHGYTF
v_call: TRBV9; j_call: TRBJ1-1; d_call: .; cdr3_aa: CASSVEAGTYGGEAFF
v_call: TRBV11-3; j_call: TRBJ2-2; d_call: .; cdr3_aa: CASSSGPLPGELFF